The 19 T cell receptor beta chains reported below all come from one sample, sequenced in a study of blood T cell repertoires in COVID-19. The assay was immunoSEQ multiplex PCR, and TCRdb's table has in-frame clones only and misses some. This table holds 250,000 to 350,000 clones, more than 75% found once. The specimen was peripheral blood. These receptors were obtained from a woman between 50 and 59 years old with active or convalescent COVID-19.

This clone showed up just once. The chain employs TRBV30 and TRBJ1-1, with D possibly matching TRBD1 (5 bases). Per the germline V gene, CDR1 is GTSNPN and CDR2 is SVGIG (reference sequence). V dropped 4 bases and J dropped 0 bases, with 18 bases sitting between them. The CDR3 runs to 16 residues. This CDR3 is CAWISGTLLMNTEAFF. In nucleotides, the CDR3 is TGTGCCTGGATCTCTGGGACTCTCCTTATGAACACTGAAGCTTTCTTT.

The chain uses TRBV2 and TRBJ2-3; 10 bases match TRBD2. Germline CDR1 is SNHLY and CDR2 is FYNNEI. The length of the CDR3 is 15 residues. V was pared by 2 bases and J by 9 bases, with 8 bases of the junction left unmatched. The CDR3 protein is CASSEIWLAGATQYF. DNA of the CDR3: TGTGCCAGCAGTGAAATTTGGCTAGCGGGAGCAACGCAGTATTTT.

The chain joins TRBV3-1 (or the pseudogene TRBV3-2) to TRBJ2-7, with 8 bases identical to TRBD2. This CDR3 has 18 residues. CDR1 is LGHDT and CDR2 is YNNKEL in the germline V gene (reference sequence). Trimming took 0 bases from V and 0 from J; bases not matched to a gene: 10. The CDR3, as DNA: TGTGCCAGCAGCCAAGATAGAGTCGGGCTAGCGGGCTCCTACGAGCAGTACTTC. It is translated as CASSQDRVGLAGSYEQYF.

The CDR3 loop is CASSSRDRDGTDTQYF. CDR3 nucleotides: TGTGCCAGTAGTTCGAGGGACAGGGATGGCACAGATACGCAGTATTTT. The rearrangement joins TRBV19 to TRBJ2-3, with 9 nucleotides matching TRBD1. The CDR3 runs to 16 residues. V lost 5 bases to trimming and J lost 1 base; unmatched junction nucleotides: 7. Germline V gene sequence: CDR1 LNHDA, CDR2 SQIVND (reference sequence).

The rearrangement joins TRBV7-2 to TRBJ1-6, with 8 bases matching TRBD1. Germline CDR1 is SGHTA and CDR2 is FQGNSA. This CDR3 contains 17 residues. Losses at the gene ends were 0 bases for V and 7 bases for J; bases not matched to a gene: 8. The CDR3, as DNA: TGTGCCAGCAGCTTAGCCGGACAGGGCGTAGGGAATTCACCCCTCCACTTT. It yields the protein CASSLAGQGVGNSPLHF.

The chain links TRBV4-2 to TRBJ1-2; tentative D call: TRBD1 (6 bases). The germline V and J ends were trimmed by 3 bases and 4 bases, with 9 bases remaining between them. CDR3 length: 13 amino acids. Germline CDR1 is LGHNA and CDR2 is YNFKEQ. This CDR3 is CASSQSGVYGYTF. Here the CDR3 DNA reads TGTGCCAGCAGCCAGTCAGGGGTCTATGGCTACACCTTC.

The chain couples TRBV29-1 to TRBJ1-2, with a possible D match to TRBD1 (6 bases). The germline gives CDR1 SQVTM, CDR2 ANQGSEA. There are 15 residues in the CDR3. V was cut by 0 bases and J by 2 bases, with 13 bases left in between. In nucleotides, the CDR3 is TGCAGCGTTGAAGACCCGGGGAGGGGGAACTATGGCTACACCTTC. Translation: CSVEDPGRGNYGYTF.

The V call is TRBV29-1, the J call TRBJ1-6; unclear D gene. Trimming shortened V by 4 bases and J by 0 bases, and 22 bases separated the two germline ends. The CDR3 runs to 19 residues. In germline, CDR1 is SQVTM, CDR2 ANQGSEA. The CDR3 bases are TGCAGCGTTGGTTCCAGTTTGAAGGTAGGGAGCTCCTATAATTCACCCCTCCACTTT. It codes for CSVGSSLKVGSSYNSPLHF. Looking up the rest from reference TRBV29-1 and TRBJ1-6 gives the full variable domain: SAVISQKPSRDICQRGTSLTIQCQVDSQVTMMFWYRQQPGQSLTLIATANQGSEATYESGFVIDKFPISRPNLTFSTLTVSNMSPEDSSIYLCSVGSSLKVGSSYNSPLHFGNGTRLTVT.

This clone was observed a single time. The V call is TRBV10-3, the J call TRBJ2-2; D is undetermined. Germline V gives CDR1 ENHRY, CDR2 SYGVKD. V lost 4 bases, J lost 2 bases, and 8 bases lay in between. The CDR3 is 14 amino acids. The CDR3 region has the DNA TGTGCCATCAGTGGTACAGCCAACACCGGGGAGCTGTTTTTT. Protein: CAISGTANTGELFF.

This clone occurred once. The chain carries TRBV7-9 and TRBJ2-1, with a possible D match to TRBD2 (6 bases). The length of the CDR3 is 13 residues. Germline loops: CDR1 SEHNR, CDR2 FQNEAQ (reference sequence). V lost 2 bases and J 8 bases, leaving 10 bases between the germline ends. This chain's CDR3 is CASSLRERDEQFF. For the CDR3, the DNA is TGTGCCAGCAGCTTACGGGAGAGGGATGAGCAGTTCTTC.

This clone was detected a few times. V is TRBV9 and J is TRBJ2-7; D not certain. This CDR3 has 14 residues. Trimming pared 4 bases from V and 0 bases from J, leaving 11 bases between. Germline V lookup: CDR1 SGDLS, CDR2 YYNGEE. The CDR3 loop is CASSLLSDSYEQYF. The CDR3 DNA is TGTGCCAGCAGCCTCCTTAGTGACTCCTACGAGCAGTACTTC.

This clone was detected once. This sequence joins TRBV27 and TRBJ1-2, with 12 bases that match TRBD1. Unmatched junction bases numbered 8, after V lost 5 bases and J lost 7 bases. CDR1 MNHEY and CDR2 SMNVEV come from the germline V gene (reference sequence). This CDR3 is 15 amino acids long. The CDR3 nucleotides are TGTGCCAGCAGTCTTACCGGGACAGGGGGCTCTGGCTACACCTTC. Its translation: CASSLTGTGGSGYTF.

The chain combines TRBV3-1 (or the pseudogene TRBV3-2) with TRBJ2-5; 14 nucleotides agree with TRBD2. Germline loops: CDR1 LGHDT, CDR2 YNNKEL (reference sequence). This CDR3 region has 16 residues. The trim removed 4 bases at V and 5 bases at J, leaving 6 bases unmatched. CDR3 coding DNA: TGTGCCAGCAGCCCGGGACTAGCGGGGGCCGGGGAGACCCAGTACTTC. Translation gives CASSPGLAGAGETQYF.

The rearrangement joins TRBV15 to TRBJ2-1; 10 nucleotides line up with TRBD2. The J segment lost 1 base and the V segment lost 7 bases, leaving 1 base of the junction unmatched. CDR1 is LNHNV, CDR2 YYDKDF, per germline (reference sequence). This CDR3 is 14 amino acids long. CDR3 region: CATTSGRSYNEQFF. The DNA for the CDR3 is TGTGCCACCACTAGCGGGAGATCCTACAATGAGCAGTTCTTC.

The chain is built from TRBV5-4 and TRBJ2-3; D may be TRBD2 (5 bases). Germline CDR1 reads SGHNT; CDR2 reads YYREEE (reference sequence). Trimming removed 5 bases from V and 2 bases from J, with 9 bases in between. The CDR3 loop spans 13 amino acids. CDR3 bases: TGTGCCAGCAGGAGGGCCTTCACAGATACGCAGTATTTT. This translates into CASRRAFTDTQYF.

The rearrangement links TRBV6-1 to TRBJ1-5, with D possibly matching TRBD1 (6 bases). V was pared by 6 bases and J by 1 base, with 13 bases between. The V gene's germline CDR1 is MNHNS and CDR2 SASEGT. The CDR3 has 15 residues. CDR3 region: CASRPGERSNQPQHF. In nucleotides, the CDR3 is TGTGCCAGCAGGCCAGGGGAGAGGAGCAATCAGCCCCAGCATTTT.

This clone was recorded a few times. The chain couples TRBV6-4 to TRBJ1-2; D is perhaps TRBD1 (5 bases). Per the germline V gene, CDR1 is MRHNA and CDR2 is SNTAGT. The CDR3 spans 14 residues. V shed 1 base and J shed 10 bases, with 16 bases lying between them. The CDR3 nucleotides read TGTGCCAGCAGTGACTTCCGTAGGGGTAATGTCTACACCTTC. Protein product: CASSDFRRGNVYTF.

The chain links TRBV5-1 to TRBJ2-2, with D possibly matching TRBD1 (7 bases). Germline V gene sequence: CDR1 SGHRS, CDR2 YFSETQ. The V gene lost 0 bases and the J gene lost 7 bases, with 10 bases spanning the gap. The CDR3 contains 14 residues. The CDR3 reads CASSLGQGLGELFF. The CDR3 DNA reads as TGCGCCAGCAGCTTGGGACAGGGACTCGGGGAGCTGTTTTTT.

The chain carries TRBV24-1 and TRBJ2-3; 10 bases are shared with TRBD1. The CDR3 loop spans 15 amino acids. V shed 6 bases, J shed 4 bases, and the junction held 6 bases outside the gene matches. Germline V gene sequence: CDR1 KGHDR, CDR2 SFDVKD. CDR3 sequence: CATSLGTGVPDTQYF. CDR3 DNA sequence: TGTGCCACCAGTCTAGGGACAGGGGTCCCAGATACGCAGTATTTT.